Detailed here is one T cell receptor beta chain. This sample is part of a study of blood T cell repertoires in COVID-19. Study summary: Acute-phase and convalescent COVID-19 samples originated in the United States, Italy and Spain. From T cells, B-cell-depleted T cells, or PBMCs came the material, which was cDNA or gDNA.

The CDR3 is 15 amino acids. Germline values: CDR1 MNHEY, CDR2 SMNVEV (reference sequence). V trimming: 5 bases; J trimming: 4 bases; junction bases outside the gene matches: 6. Clones were sequenced by immunoSEQ multiplex PCR, and TCRdb holds only the in-frame ones, with some missing. The repertoire holds a few hundred thousand clones, with roughly nine tenths as singletons. What was sequenced was PBMCs or T cells enriched from blood (not recorded which). The clonotype originates from a woman between 35 and 50 years old who had been exposed to COVID-19. This chain uses TRBV27 with TRBJ1-2; 11 nucleotides agree with TRBD1. This CDR3 is CASSPGTGGTYGYTF. CDR3 in DNA: TGTGCCAGCAGTCCCGGGACAGGGGGAACCTATGGCTACACCTTC.